This T cell receptor beta chain is drawn from a study of regulatory T cells in long-lasting Graves disease. Arm-PCR of CDR3 regions with iRepertoire HTBI primers generated TCR beta libraries. MiXCR, applied by TCRdb to the multiplex PCR reads, yields one record per CDR3 protein. The sample carries 400,000 to 450,000 distinct CDR3 sequences, around 24% recorded once. Study observations and caveats: Persistent disease was characterized by preferential usage of TRBV28, TRBJ1-2 and TRBJ2-5. Sharing of public clonotypes was greater in persistent patients (about 3,000) than in new patients (around 1,000).

The junction had 13 bases not matched to a gene; V was cut back by 6 bases and J by 5 bases. The V gene's germline CDR1 is SNHLY and CDR2 FYNNEI. The CDR3 consists of 17 residues. As regards this clonotype: Its antigen is not identified.

Time point of the sample: persistent/refractory GD, antithyroid drugs over 5 years with positive TRAb. The TCR library was prepared using RNA isolated from PBMCs. An approximately 10-milliliter sample of peripheral blood was drawn into EDTA tubes. The starting material was peripheral blood mononuclear cells (PBMCs), obtained when the disease was refractory, from a patient treated with antithyroid drugs. The J gene is TRBJ2-1, the V gene TRBV2, with 10 bases lining up with TRBD2. The receptor was derived from a female donor with Graves disease. The CDR3 sequence is CASSVVGLAGVHNEQFF. DNA of the CDR3: TGTGCCAGCAGCGTAGTTGGTCTAGCGGGAGTCCACAATGAGCAGTTCTTC.